This T cell receptor beta chain was identified during a study of blood T cell repertoires in COVID-19. Data came from immunoSEQ multiplex PCR; TCRdb stores just in-frame clones and leaves some out. The table has over 90,000 clones, around 86% seen once; the top ten hold 3% to 4%. The CDR3 has 15 residues. Germline lookup yields CDR1 MDHEN and CDR2 SYDVKM. V shed 5 bases and J 6 bases; nucleotides not matched to a gene: 11. This clonotype was obtained from a woman in her 70s with acute or convalescent COVID-19. The material sequenced was peripheral blood. The V call is TRBV28, the J call TRBJ1-2, with TRBD1 identical over 8 bases. CDR3 sequence reads: CASSGEDRARNGYTF. The CDR3 nucleotides are TGTGCCAGCAGTGGAGAGGACAGGGCTAGAAATGGCTACACCTTC.